Below are 18 T cell receptor beta chains sequenced from a single sample in a study of T cell changes during pregnancy in multiple sclerosis (dated by TCRdb to about 2019). Libraries came from the immunoSEQ multiplex PCR assay. TCRdb took this table from immuneACCESS and kept in-frame rearrangements with V and J called. Such tables lack part of the clones; where checked against another copy, unresolved V genes explain under half of the gap, and the rest is unexplained. Here the sample has some 80,000 clones; about 89% occur a single time. The ten most abundant clones make up more than 0.8% of the sample. Sequenced here: peripheral blood, sampled in the first trimester of pregnancy. These receptors were collected from a female donor in good health, enrolled as a control in a pregnancy study.

J is TRBJ1-6 and V is TRBV7-8; 8 bases fit TRBD1. V was clipped by 5 bases and J by 9 bases; unmatched bases: 9. The CDR3 is 15 amino acids. The germline gives CDR1 SGHVS, CDR2 FQNEAQ. The CDR3 reads CASSIDRGLFSPLHF. CDR3 DNA: TGTGCCAGCAGCATAGACAGGGGCCTTTTTTCACCCCTCCACTTT.

This clone was counted only a few times. The chain carries TRBV19 and TRBJ2-2; 8 bases are shared with TRBD1. The CDR3 totals 11 residues. Germline trimming cut 5 bases from V and 14 bases from J; bases unmatched to any gene: 4. CDR1 is LNHDA and CDR2 is SQIVND in the germline V gene (reference sequence). The CDR3 spells CASSPGGDLFF. The CDR3 coding sequence is TGTGCCAGTAGTCCAGGGGGCGATCTGTTTTTT.

The chain couples TRBV5-1 to TRBJ1-2, with a weak D call TRBD1 (5 bases). Looked up from germline, CDR1 is SGHRS and CDR2 is YFSETQ. Trimming cost V 0 bases and J 2 bases, with 8 bases left between them. The CDR3 extends over 14 amino acids. CDR3 bases: TGCGCCAGCAGCTTGGATACAGGCAACTATGGCTACACCTTC. Its translation: CASSLDTGNYGYTF. The full variable domain, in which reference TRBV5-1 and TRBJ1-2 provide the parts outside the CDR3, is KAGVTQTPRYLIKTRGQQVTLSCSPISGHRSVSWYQQTPGQGLQFLFEYFSETQRNKGNFPGRFSGRQFSNSRSEMNVSTLELGDSALYLCASSLDTGNYGYTFGSGTRLTVV.

V is TRBV5-7 and J is TRBJ1-5; D unclear. TRBV5-7 is given ORF status, its function remaining uncertain. V lost 1 base and J lost 1, with 6 bases in between. The CDR3 runs 14 residues. The CDR3 sequence is CASSLWQSNQPQHF. In nucleotides, the CDR3 is TGTGCCAGCAGCTTGTGGCAGAGCAATCAGCCCCAGCATTTT.

Here the CDR3 reads CASSFTPSTDTQYF. DNA for the CDR3: TGTGCCAGCAGTTTCACACCAAGCACAGATACGCAGTATTTT. The rearrangement links TRBV7-8 to TRBJ2-3, with D unresolved. From germline, CDR1 is SGHVS and CDR2 FQNEAQ. The V end was cut by 6 bases, the J end by 0 bases, with 10 bases between. CDR3 length: 14 residues.

The chain has TRBV28 and TRBJ2-5, with D hard to call. The CDR3 has 14 residues. The V and J ends lost 1 base and 5 bases respectively, with 11 bases between them. The germline CDR1 and CDR2 sequences are MDHEN and SYDVKM. The CDR3 nucleotides are TGTGCCAGCAGTTTATCGAGAAGTCGGGAGACCCAGTACTTC. It translates to CASSLSRSRETQYF.

The rearrangement uses TRBV19 and TRBJ1-1; possibly TRBD1 for D (6 bases). CDR3 size: 14 residues. Trimming shortened V by 7 bases and J by 0 bases, and 12 bases separated the two germline ends. Per germline, CDR1 LNHDA and CDR2 SQIVND (reference sequence). CDR3 loop: CASNRQVLNTEAFF. The CDR3 DNA follows: TGTGCCAGTAACAGACAGGTCCTGAACACTGAAGCTTTCTTT.

This sequence joins TRBV9 and TRBJ1-6, with D possibly TRBD1 on 6 matching bases. The CDR3 loop spans 18 amino acids. V lost 0 bases and J 3 bases, leaving 16 bases between the germline ends. CDR1 is SGDLS, CDR2 YYNGEE, per germline. The CDR3 sequence: CASSVGGGRASYNSPLHF. Written as DNA, the CDR3 is TGTGCCAGCAGCGTAGGGGGGGGCAGGGCGAGCTATAATTCACCCCTCCACTTT.

A word on this clone: The same CDR3 arises from other DNA sequences in this sample as well. V is TRBV7-9 and J is TRBJ2-7; D is unclear. Trimming took off 4 bases at V and 3 bases at J, with 4 bases between the two ends. This CDR3 region has 11 residues. CDR1 and CDR2 from the germline V gene are SEHNR and FQNEAQ (reference sequence). CDR3 protein: CASSSLYEQYF. The CDR3 nucleotides read TGTGCCAGCAGCTCCCTCTACGAGCAGTACTTC.

The chain carries TRBV7-9 and TRBJ1-2, with D hard to call. Germline V gene data show CDR1 as SEHNR and CDR2 as FQNEAQ (reference sequence). The length of the CDR3 is 12 residues. V was shortened by 5 bases and J by 4 bases, with 8 bases between the two germline ends. CDR3 sequence: CASSATGYGYTF. The DNA for the CDR3 is TGTGCCAGCAGCGCTACCGGCTATGGCTACACCTTC.

As regards this clone: Other nucleotide sequences from this sample produce the same CDR3. J is TRBJ1-3 and V is TRBV18; D perhaps matches TRBD1 (6 bases). V lost 2 bases and J 0 bases, leaving 8 bases between the germline ends. The CDR3 extends over 15 amino acids. Germline values: CDR1 KGHSH, CDR2 LQKENI. CDR3 sequence (DNA): TGTGCCAGCTCACCAGGACAGTTCTCTGGAAACACCATATATTTT. The encoded protein is CASSPGQFSGNTIYF.

The rearrangement uses TRBV6-5 and TRBJ2-7; 9 bases align to TRBD1. Germline assignment: CDR1 MNHEY and CDR2 SVGAGI. V dropped 6 bases and J dropped 2; count of bases not matched to a gene: 5. The CDR3 extends over 14 amino acids. CDR3: CASSQTGGPYEQYF. CDR3 DNA: TGTGCCAGCAGCCAGACAGGGGGTCCCTACGAGCAGTACTTC.

The chain links TRBV13 to TRBJ2-7, with 7 nucleotides matching TRBD1. Germline CDR1 is PRHDT and CDR2 is FYEKMQ (reference sequence). CDR3 size: 16 residues. The J segment lost 6 bases and the V segment lost 1 base, leaving 12 bases of the junction unmatched. For the CDR3, the DNA is TGTGCCAGCAGCTTAGCGGGGCCAGGGGGTACGTCCGAGCAGTACTTC. Protein sequence: CASSLAGPGGTSEQYF.

V gene TRBV10-2 combines with J gene TRBJ2-1, with 9 bases aligning to TRBD1. The CDR3 sequence is 16 residues long. The germline V gene encodes CDR1 WSHSY and CDR2 SAAADI. The ends lost 0 bases at V and 7 bases at J; junction bases unmatched: 7. The CDR3, as DNA: TGCGCCAGCAGTGAGTCCCGGGACAGGGTTAAAAATGAGCAGTTCTTC. It is translated as CASSESRDRVKNEQFF.

The V gene is TRBV5-6, the J gene TRBJ2-3; the match to TRBD1 covers 9 bases. The CDR3 extends over 16 amino acids. J gave up 8 bases and V 0 bases, and 10 bases lay outside the gene matches. Germline V gives CDR1 SGHDT, CDR2 YYEEEE. The CDR3 here is CASSLETGGPTGTQYF. CDR3 bases: TGTGCCAGCAGCTTGGAGACAGGGGGGCCCACGGGTACGCAGTATTTT.

V and J are TRBV6-1 and TRBJ1-5; D is ambiguous. V shed 1 base and J shed 6 bases, with 7 bases lying between them. CDR3 size: 13 residues. CDR1 is MNHNS, CDR2 SASEGT, per germline. The CDR3 spells CASSEDGSQPQHF. The CDR3 DNA sequence: TGTGCCAGCAGTGAAGATGGTAGTCAGCCCCAGCATTTT.

J is TRBJ2-5 and V is TRBV15; the D gene is possibly TRBD2 (5 bases). The CDR3 totals 17 residues. Trimming removed 0 bases at V and 3 bases at J, with 17 bases between. Per the germline V gene, CDR1 is LNHNV and CDR2 is YYDKDF (reference sequence). The CDR3 nucleotides read TGTGCCACCAGCAGAGAATCCCTAGGCGAGCGGAAAGAGACCCAGTACTTC. Protein sequence: CATSRESLGERKETQYF.

V usage is TRBV4-1 and J usage is TRBJ1-3, with 9 bases matching TRBD1. Germline V gene sequence: CDR1 MGHRA, CDR2 YSYEKL. Trimming removed 3 bases from V and 4 bases from J; junction bases left unmatched: 10. CDR3 size: 17 residues. DNA for the CDR3: TGCGCCAGCAGCCACAAAACCGGGGACAGGGTCGGAAACACCATATATTTT. Amino acids: CASSHKTGDRVGNTIYF.